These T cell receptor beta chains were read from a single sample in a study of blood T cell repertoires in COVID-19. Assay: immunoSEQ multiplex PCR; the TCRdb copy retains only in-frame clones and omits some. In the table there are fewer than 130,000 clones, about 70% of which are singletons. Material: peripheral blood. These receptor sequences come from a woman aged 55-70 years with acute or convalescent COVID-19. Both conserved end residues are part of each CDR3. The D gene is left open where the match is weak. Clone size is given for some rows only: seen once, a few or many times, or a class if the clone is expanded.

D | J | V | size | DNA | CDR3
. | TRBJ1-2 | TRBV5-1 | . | TGCGCCAGCAGCTTGGCGAGGGATGTGTTTGGCTACACCTTC | CASSLARDVFGYTF
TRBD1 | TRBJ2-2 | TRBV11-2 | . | TGTGCCAGCAGCTTAGATCCAGGGGGCGTCAACACCGGGGAGCTGTTTTTT | CASSLDPGGVNTGELFF
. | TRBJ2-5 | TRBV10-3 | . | TGTGCCGGGGCCACTCCCCCCCAAGAGACCCAGTACTTC | CAGATPPQETQYF
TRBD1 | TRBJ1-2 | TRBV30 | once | TGTGCCTGGTTGGGACAGGGAAGTAACTATGGCTACACCTTC | CAWLGQGSNYGYTF
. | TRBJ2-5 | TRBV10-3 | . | TGTGCCATCAGTTCGGGGGTGGAGACCCAGTACTTC | CAISSGVETQYF
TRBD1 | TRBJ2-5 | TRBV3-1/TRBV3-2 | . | TGTGCCAGCAGCCCCGGGCAGGGGGCCCTATTATATCGGGAGACCCAGTACTTC | CASSPGQGALLYRETQYF
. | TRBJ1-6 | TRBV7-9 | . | TGTGCCAGCAGCAGAAGGACTGGGAGCTCCTATAATTCACCCCTCCACTTT | CASSRRTGSSYNSPLHF
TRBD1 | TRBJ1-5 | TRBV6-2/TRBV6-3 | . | TGTGCCAGCAGCCCTAGAACAGGGGGCGCGGTTGGCCAGCCCCAGCATTTT | CASSPRTGGAVGQPQHF
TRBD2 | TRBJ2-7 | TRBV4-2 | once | TGTGCCAGCAGCCAAGTGCCGGGGGGGCCTCACGAGCAGTACTTC | CASSQVPGGPHEQYF
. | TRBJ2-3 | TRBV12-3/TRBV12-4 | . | TGTGCCAGCAGTGCCGCCGGTGATACGCAGTATTTT | CASSAAGDTQYF
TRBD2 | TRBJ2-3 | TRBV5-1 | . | TGCGCCAGCAGCTTGGCCAGCGGGGGAACCACAGATACGCAGTATTTT | CASSLASGGTTDTQYF
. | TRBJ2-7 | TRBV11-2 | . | TGTGCCAGCAGCTTAGAGGGAAACAGGGTGTACGAGCAGTACTTC | CASSLEGNRVYEQYF
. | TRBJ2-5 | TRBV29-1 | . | TGCAGCGTTGTTAGGGGATTCTACCAAGAGACCCAGTACTTC | CSVVRGFYQETQYF
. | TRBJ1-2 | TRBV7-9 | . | TGTGCCAGCAGCTACTCGGGGGGTAGCTATGGCTACACCTTC | CASSYSGGSYGYTF
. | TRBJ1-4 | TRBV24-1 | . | TGTGCCACCAGTTCGTCCGGGGGGCTAAATGAAAAACTGTTTTTT | CATSSSGGLNEKLFF
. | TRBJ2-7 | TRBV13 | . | TGTGCCAGCAGCTTAGTTGGCGGGGCCTACGAGCAGTACTTC | CASSLVGGAYEQYF
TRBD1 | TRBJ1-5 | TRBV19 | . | TGTGCCAGTAGTATAGACACAGGGGGAAGCGGTCAGCCCCAGCATTTT | CASSIDTGGSGQPQHF
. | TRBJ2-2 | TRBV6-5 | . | TGTGCCAGCAGCCTCGAGGGGGGGAGCACCGGGGAGCTGTTTTTT | CASSLEGGSTGELFF
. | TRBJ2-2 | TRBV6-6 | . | TGTGCCAGCAGTTACTCGGCAGGGCGAGGCACCGGGGAGCTGTTTTTT | CASSYSAGRGTGELFF
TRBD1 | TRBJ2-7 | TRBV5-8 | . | TGTGCCAGCAGCTGGACAGGGTCCGTACTATACGAGCAGTACTTC | CASSWTGSVLYEQYF
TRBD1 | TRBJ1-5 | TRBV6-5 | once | TGTGCCAGCAGGACAGGGGGCGAGAATCAGCCCCAGCATTTT | CASRTGGENQPQHF
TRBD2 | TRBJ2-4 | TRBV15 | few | TGTGCCACCAGCAGAGATTATGGCGGGGGGGCCGGAAACATTCAGTACTTC | CATSRDYGGGAGNIQYF
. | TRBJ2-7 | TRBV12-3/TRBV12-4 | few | TGTGCCAGCAGTTTAGGGCAGACCTACGAGCAGTACTTC | CASSLGQTYEQYF
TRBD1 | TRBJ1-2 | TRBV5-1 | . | TGCGCCAGCAGCCATGGGGACAGGGGAAGCTATGGCTACACCTTC | CASSHGDRGSYGYTF
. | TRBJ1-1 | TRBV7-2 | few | TGTGCCAGCAGCTCTTACACTGAAGCTTTCTTT | CASSSYTEAFF
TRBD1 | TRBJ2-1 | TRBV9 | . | TGTGCCAGCAGCGTAGTTGGGACAGGGATCAATGAGCAGTTCTTC | CASSVVGTGINEQFF
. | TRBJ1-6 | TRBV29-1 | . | TGCAGCGTTGCCGCAGGTACTAATTCACCCCTCCACTTT | CSVAAGTNSPLHF
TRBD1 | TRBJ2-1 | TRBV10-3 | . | TGTGCCACAGGGGGACAGGGTAATGAGCAGTTCTTC | CATGGQGNEQFF
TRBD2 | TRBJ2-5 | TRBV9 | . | TGTGCCAGCAGCCCCTTTGGTGGTAGCGGGGGTCAAGAGACCCAGTACTTC | CASSPFGGSGGQETQYF
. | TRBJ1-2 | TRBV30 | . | TGTGCCTGGAGTGTAACCGGGGTGGATGGCTACACCTTC | CAWSVTGVDGYTF
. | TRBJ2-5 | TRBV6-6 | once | TGTGCCAGCAGTAGTAGTAACGGGGAGACCCAGTACTTC | CASSSSNGETQYF
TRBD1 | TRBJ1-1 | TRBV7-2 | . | TGTGCCAGCAGCTTAGCGAAGACAGGGGGAAGCACTGAAGCTTTCTTT | CASSLAKTGGSTEAFF
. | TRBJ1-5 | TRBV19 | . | TGTGCCAGTAGTACCTCGGGAGGCGGCAATCAGCCCCAGCATTTT | CASSTSGGGNQPQHF
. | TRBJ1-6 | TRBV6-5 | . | TGTGCCAGCAGTTACTCGAACCAGGGGCCCCTCCACTTT | CASSYSNQGPLHF
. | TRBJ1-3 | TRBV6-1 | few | TGTGCCAGCAGTGAAATCAGGACACTATCTGGAAACACCATATATTTT | CASSEIRTLSGNTIYF
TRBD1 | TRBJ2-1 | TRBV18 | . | TGTGCCAGCTCACCAGGTCGGCAGGGGGCCTACAATGAGCAGTTCTTC | CASSPGRQGAYNEQFF
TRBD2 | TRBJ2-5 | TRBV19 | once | TGTGCCAGTAGTCCTCTAGCGGGGTCTCGGGAGACCCAGTACTTC | CASSPLAGSRETQYF
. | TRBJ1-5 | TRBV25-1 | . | TGTGCCAGCAGTGAATATAGGGGGAGCGAGCCCCAGCATTTT | CASSEYRGSEPQHF
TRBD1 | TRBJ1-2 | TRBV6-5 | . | TGTGCCAGCACCTGGACAGGGGGTGGCTATGGCTACACCTTC | CASTWTGGGYGYTF
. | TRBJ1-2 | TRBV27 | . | TGTGCCAGCAGTTTAAGTGAGTCCTATGGCTACACCTTC | CASSLSESYGYTF
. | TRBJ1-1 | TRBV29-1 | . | TGCAGCGTTGGGGGAGGGCAGGCCACGAACACTGAAGCTTTCTTT | CSVGGGQATNTEAFF
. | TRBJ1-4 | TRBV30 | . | TGTGCAGCCGACAGATCTAATGAAAAACTGTTTTTT | CAADRSNEKLFF
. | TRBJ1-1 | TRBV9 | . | TGTGCCAGCAGCGTCAACTTAATGAACACTGAAGCTTTCTTT | CASSVNLMNTEAFF
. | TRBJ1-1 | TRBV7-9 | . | TGTGCCAGCAGCCTACAGGGAACTAACACTGAAGCTTTCTTT | CASSLQGTNTEAFF
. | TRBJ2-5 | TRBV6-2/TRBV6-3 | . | TGTGCCAGCAGCTCCCCGACCCCCCGGGAAGAGACCCAGTACTTC | CASSSPTPREETQYF
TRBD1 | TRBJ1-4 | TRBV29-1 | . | TGCAGCGTTGAGGGCGGGACAGATCGAAAACTGTTTTTT | CSVEGGTDRKLFF
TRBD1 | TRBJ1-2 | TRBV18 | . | TGTGCCAGCTCACCCAGTATAGGGACAGATTATGGCTACACCTTC | CASSPSIGTDYGYTF
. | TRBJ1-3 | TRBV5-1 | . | TGCGCCAGCAGCCCGGGGACTTCCATCCCTGGAAACACCATATATTTT | CASSPGTSIPGNTIYF
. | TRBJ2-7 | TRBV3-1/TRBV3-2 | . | TGTGCCAGCAGCCACGACAGGATTCCCTACGAGCAGTACTTC | CASSHDRIPYEQYF
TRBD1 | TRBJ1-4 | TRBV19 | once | TGTGCCAGTGCCGACAGGGGAGGTCCTAATGAAAAACTGTTTTTT | CASADRGGPNEKLFF